A selection of T cell receptor beta chains follows, all from one sample in a study of molecular identifiers for immune sequencing clone quantification. Via MiXCR, TCRdb re-called the PCR reads, giving one row per CDR3 protein. The top ten hold 0.78% of the sample, which has some 680,000 distinct CDR3 sequences, over 25% seen once. The source material was naive CD8+ T cells from blood, with Jurkat cell RNA spiked in. These receptors all come from a human donor in good health. Some libraries in this study had Jurkat cell RNA spiked in. Both conserved end residues are part of each CDR3. Each record gives: D gene, J gene, clone size, V gene, CDR3 protein, CDR3 DNA. D genes are given only for firm matches. The size field is filled for only some rows; it gives once, few, many or a size class.

D gene: -; J gene: TRBJ1-6; clone size: -; V gene: TRBV19; CDR3 protein: CASRSLYGGRSPLHF; CDR3 DNA: TGTGCCAGTAGGAGTCTCTATGGGGGCAGATCACCCCTCCACTTT
D gene: -; J gene: TRBJ2-5; clone size: many; V gene: TRBV12-3/TRBV12-4; CDR3 protein: CASSLGSAGAYQETQYF; CDR3 DNA: TGTGCCAGCAGTTTAGGATCCGCGGGGGCCTACCAAGAGACCCAGTACTTC
D gene: TRBD1; J gene: TRBJ1-3; clone size: many; V gene: TRBV12-3/TRBV12-4; CDR3 protein: CASSLGTGFSGNTIYF; CDR3 DNA: TGTGCCAGCAGTTTAGGGACAGGGTTCTCTGGAAACACCATATATTTT
D gene: TRBD2; J gene: TRBJ2-3; clone size: -; V gene: TRBV29-1; CDR3 protein: CSGRGGGTDTQYF; CDR3 DNA: TGCAGCGGGCGGGGGGGCGGGACAGATACGCAGTATTTT
D gene: TRBD1; J gene: TRBJ1-5; clone size: -; V gene: TRBV6-2/TRBV6-3; CDR3 protein: CASSFGQGALSNQPQHF; CDR3 DNA: TGTGCCAGCAGTTTCGGACAGGGGGCCTTGAGCAATCAGCCCCAGCATTTT
D gene: -; J gene: TRBJ1-1; clone size: -; V gene: TRBV6-5; CDR3 protein: CAVRRGNTEAFF; CDR3 DNA: TGTGCCGTACGGAGGGGGAACACTGAAGCTTTCTTT
D gene: TRBD2; J gene: TRBJ2-7; clone size: few; V gene: TRBV7-2; CDR3 protein: CASSLTGTSGDEQYF; CDR3 DNA: TGTGCCAGCAGCCTCACCGGGACTAGCGGGGACGAGCAGTACTTC
D gene: TRBD1; J gene: TRBJ1-2; clone size: many; V gene: TRBV14; CDR3 protein: CASSPQGQWLYGYTF; CDR3 DNA: TGTGCCAGCAGCCCACAGGGACAGTGGCTCTATGGCTACACCTTC
D gene: -; J gene: TRBJ1-2; clone size: many; V gene: TRBV28; CDR3 protein: CASVGRAPYGYTF; CDR3 DNA: TGTGCCAGCGTTGGCAGGGCACCCTATGGCTACACCTTC
D gene: -; J gene: TRBJ1-4; clone size: -; V gene: TRBV11-2; CDR3 protein: CASSLGGGDEKLFF; CDR3 DNA: TGTGCCAGCAGCTTAGGAGGGGGGGATGAAAAACTGTTTTTT
D gene: -; J gene: TRBJ1-1; clone size: -; V gene: TRBV6-5; CDR3 protein: CASLGTYTEAFF; CDR3 DNA: TGTGCCAGCCTCGGGACCTACACTGAAGCTTTCTTT
D gene: -; J gene: TRBJ2-3; clone size: -; V gene: TRBV19; CDR3 protein: CASSTAIWGPGTDTQYF; CDR3 DNA: TGTGCCAGTAGTACCGCCATTTGGGGGCCAGGGACAGATACGCAGTATTTT
D gene: -; J gene: TRBJ2-2; clone size: few; V gene: TRBV3-2; CDR3 protein: CASSQDRGGREPGELFF; CDR3 DNA: TGTGCCAGCAGCCAAGATCGGGGCGGGAGGGAACCCGGGGAGCTGTTTTTT
D gene: -; J gene: TRBJ1-5; clone size: -; V gene: TRBV30; CDR3 protein: CAWGTGFGYPPQHF; CDR3 DNA: TGTGCCTGGGGAACAGGCTTTGGGTATCCGCCCCAGCATTTT
D gene: TRBD2; J gene: TRBJ2-1; clone size: few; V gene: TRBV12-3/TRBV12-4; CDR3 protein: CASSLPFGASGDYNEQFF; CDR3 DNA: TGTGCCAGCAGTCTCCCCTTTGGGGCTAGCGGAGACTACAATGAGCAGTTCTTC
D gene: TRBD1; J gene: TRBJ2-5; clone size: few; V gene: TRBV4-3; CDR3 protein: CASGSGTGGRETQYF; CDR3 DNA: TGCGCCAGCGGTTCCGGGACAGGGGGCAGGGAGACCCAGTACTTC
D gene: -; J gene: TRBJ1-4; clone size: -; V gene: TRBV12-3/TRBV12-4; CDR3 protein: CASSSAPLRGLFF; CDR3 DNA: TGTGCCAGCAGTTCCGCCCCTCTCCGGGGGCTGTTTTTT
D gene: TRBD2; J gene: TRBJ2-3; clone size: few; V gene: TRBV4-3; CDR3 protein: CASSLAPGGPPTDTQYF; CDR3 DNA: TGCGCCAGCAGTTTGGCCCCGGGGGGGCCTCCCACAGATACGCAGTATTTT
D gene: -; J gene: TRBJ1-3; clone size: once; V gene: TRBV6-5; CDR3 protein: CASSPLRGTGNTIYF; CDR3 DNA: TGTGCCAGCAGCCCCCTGAGGGGAACTGGAAACACCATATATTTT
D gene: TRBD1; J gene: TRBJ2-3; clone size: many; V gene: TRBV3-1; CDR3 protein: CASSPGQLSTDTQYF; CDR3 DNA: TGTGCCAGCAGCCCGGGACAGCTTAGCACAGATACGCAGTATTTT
D gene: -; J gene: TRBJ2-7; clone size: many; V gene: TRBV12-3/TRBV12-4; CDR3 protein: CASSPGGGSSEQYF; CDR3 DNA: TGTGCCAGCAGCCCGGGCGGAGGAAGCTCCGAGCAGTACTTC
D gene: -; J gene: TRBJ2-7; clone size: -; V gene: TRBV2; CDR3 protein: CATHGTGSSYEQYF; CDR3 DNA: TGTGCCACCCACGGGACTGGGAGCTCCTACGAGCAGTACTTC
D gene: -; J gene: TRBJ2-7; clone size: many; V gene: TRBV20-1; CDR3 protein: CSARGEPPGSLSYEQYF; CDR3 DNA: TGCAGTGCTAGAGGGGAACCACCGGGTTCCCTAAGCTACGAGCAGTACTTC
D gene: TRBD1; J gene: TRBJ2-5; clone size: many; V gene: TRBV7-2; CDR3 protein: CASNPDRASGETQYF; CDR3 DNA: TGTGCCAGCAACCCGGACAGGGCCTCGGGAGAGACCCAGTACTTC
D gene: TRBD1; J gene: TRBJ2-5; clone size: few; V gene: TRBV5-4; CDR3 protein: CASSLGDREQTQYF; CDR3 DNA: TGTGCCAGCAGCTTGGGGGACAGGGAACAGACCCAGTACTTC
D gene: -; J gene: TRBJ2-5; clone size: many; V gene: TRBV5-4; CDR3 protein: CASSWGPTERETQYF; CDR3 DNA: TGTGCCAGCAGCTGGGGACCGACAGAAAGGGAGACCCAGTACTTC
D gene: -; J gene: TRBJ1-4; clone size: many; V gene: TRBV14; CDR3 protein: CASSHWDGEKLFF; CDR3 DNA: TGTGCCAGCAGCCACTGGGACGGTGAAAAACTGTTTTTT
D gene: TRBD2; J gene: TRBJ2-1; clone size: few; V gene: TRBV7-2; CDR3 protein: CASSLPATRTSGGMSSYNEQFF; CDR3 DNA: TGTGCCAGCAGCTTACCCGCGACCCGGACTAGCGGGGGCATGAGCTCCTACAATGAGCAGTTCTTC
D gene: -; J gene: TRBJ1-1; clone size: many; V gene: TRBV12-5; CDR3 protein: CASGLLNTEAFF; CDR3 DNA: TGTGCTAGTGGTTTACTAAACACTGAAGCTTTCTTT
D gene: TRBD2; J gene: TRBJ2-3; clone size: many; V gene: TRBV5-1; CDR3 protein: CASSTGLAGGFSTDTQYF; CDR3 DNA: TGCGCCAGCAGCACGGGACTAGCGGGGGGATTCAGCACAGATACGCAGTATTTT
D gene: -; J gene: TRBJ2-3; clone size: -; V gene: TRBV12-3/TRBV12-4; CDR3 protein: CASSLTLDTRYF; CDR3 DNA: TGTGCCAGCAGTTTGACGTTGGATACGCGGTATTTT
D gene: TRBD2; J gene: TRBJ2-2; clone size: many; V gene: TRBV7-9; CDR3 protein: CASSPGTSGSTPNTGELFF; CDR3 DNA: TGTGCCAGCAGCCCCGGGACTAGCGGGAGTACGCCGAACACCGGGGAGCTGTTTTTT
D gene: -; J gene: TRBJ2-3; clone size: -; V gene: TRBV18; CDR3 protein: CASSPTTHADTQYF; CDR3 DNA: TGTGCCAGCTCACCAACGACTCACGCGGATACGCAGTATTTT
D gene: TRBD1; J gene: TRBJ2-3; clone size: many; V gene: TRBV20-1; CDR3 protein: CAPGQNTDTQYF; CDR3 DNA: TGCGCCCCGGGACAGAACACAGATACGCAGTATTTT
D gene: TRBD1; J gene: TRBJ1-5; clone size: few; V gene: TRBV19; CDR3 protein: CASSTPQGARQPQHF; CDR3 DNA: TGTGCCAGTAGTACGCCACAGGGGGCACGGCAGCCCCAGCATTTT
D gene: TRBD1; J gene: TRBJ1-6; clone size: -; V gene: TRBV12-3/TRBV12-4; CDR3 protein: CASSSDRGYNSPLHF; CDR3 DNA: TGTGCCAGCAGTTCCGACAGGGGATATAATTCACCCCTCCACTTT
D gene: TRBD2; J gene: TRBJ2-7; clone size: -; V gene: TRBV11-2; CDR3 protein: CASSTPTKLGLAGGQTDYEQYF; CDR3 DNA: TGTGCCAGCAGCACCCCGACTAAGCTTGGACTAGCGGGGGGTCAAACGGACTACGAGCAGTACTTC
D gene: TRBD2; J gene: TRBJ2-6; clone size: -; V gene: TRBV4-1; CDR3 protein: CASSGGGSGANVLTF; CDR3 DNA: TGCGCCAGCAGCGGGGGGGGCTCTGGGGCCAACGTCCTGACTTTC
D gene: TRBD1; J gene: TRBJ1-6; clone size: many; V gene: TRBV5-5; CDR3 protein: CASSLGQGKSPLHF; CDR3 DNA: TGTGCCAGCAGCCTTGGACAGGGTAAATCACCCCTCCACTTT
D gene: -; J gene: TRBJ1-4; clone size: -; V gene: TRBV12-3/TRBV12-4; CDR3 protein: CASSRESTNEKLFF; CDR3 DNA: TGTGCCAGCAGTAGGGAATCAACTAATGAAAAACTGTTTTTT
D gene: -; J gene: TRBJ2-2; clone size: -; V gene: TRBV7-9; CDR3 protein: CASSLLSGKLFF; CDR3 DNA: TGTGCCAGCAGCCTTCTCTCCGGGAAGCTGTTTTTT
D gene: -; J gene: TRBJ1-1; clone size: -; V gene: TRBV5-6; CDR3 protein: CASSLARGTLNTEAFF; CDR3 DNA: TGTGCCAGCAGCTTGGCGAGGGGTACTCTGAACACTGAAGCTTTCTTT
D gene: TRBD2; J gene: TRBJ2-2; clone size: -; V gene: TRBV5-3; CDR3 protein: CASSPLAGGTGELFF; CDR3 DNA: TGTGCCAGCAGCCCCCTGGCGGGGGGCACCGGGGAGCTGTTTTTT
D gene: -; J gene: TRBJ1-3; clone size: few; V gene: TRBV30; CDR3 protein: CAWGTGTIRNTIYF; CDR3 DNA: TGTGCCTGGGGGACGGGAACAATTAGGAACACCATATATTTT
D gene: -; J gene: TRBJ2-7; clone size: few; V gene: TRBV19; CDR3 protein: CASSAAGNYEQYF; CDR3 DNA: TGCGCCAGTAGTGCGGCAGGCAACTACGAGCAGTACTTC
D gene: -; J gene: TRBJ1-6; clone size: many; V gene: TRBV4-1; CDR3 protein: CASSIWTENSPLHF; CDR3 DNA: TGCGCCAGCAGTATATGGACGGAGAATTCACCCCTCCACTTT
D gene: -; J gene: TRBJ2-7; clone size: many; V gene: TRBV7-2; CDR3 protein: CASSLVRDAYEQYF; CDR3 DNA: TGTGCCAGCAGCTTAGTCAGGGATGCCTACGAGCAGTACTTC
D gene: -; J gene: TRBJ2-5; clone size: -; V gene: TRBV23-1; CDR3 protein: CASSQSKGRETQYF; CDR3 DNA: TGCGCCAGCAGTCAATCTAAGGGGCGAGAGACCCAGTACTTC
D gene: -; J gene: TRBJ2-3; clone size: many; V gene: TRBV12-3/TRBV12-4; CDR3 protein: CASSFGDPARVASADTQYF; CDR3 DNA: TGTGCCAGCAGTTTTGGGGACCCCGCCCGGGTCGCGAGCGCAGATACGCAGTATTTT
D gene: -; J gene: TRBJ1-5; clone size: -; V gene: TRBV7-6; CDR3 protein: CASSPGPGRYQPQHF; CDR3 DNA: TGTGCCAGCAGCCCCGGACCCGGGAGGTATCAGCCCCAGCATTTT
D gene: -; J gene: TRBJ2-7; clone size: many; V gene: TRBV4-1; CDR3 protein: CASSQVKDREEQYF; CDR3 DNA: TGCGCCAGCAGCCAAGTTAAGGACCGCGAGGAGCAGTACTTC
D gene: -; J gene: TRBJ2-5; clone size: -; V gene: TRBV12-3/TRBV12-4; CDR3 protein: CASSLTPWGAQYF; CDR3 DNA: TGTGCCAGCAGTTTAACCCCATGGGGAGCCCAGTACTTC
D gene: TRBD2; J gene: TRBJ2-5; clone size: many; V gene: TRBV19; CDR3 protein: CASTTSGSAVETQYF; CDR3 DNA: TGTGCCAGTACGACTAGCGGGAGCGCGGTAGAGACCCAGTACTTC
D gene: TRBD1; J gene: TRBJ2-7; clone size: -; V gene: TRBV7-9; CDR3 protein: CASSFGQGWPEQYF; CDR3 DNA: TGTGCCAGCAGCTTTGGACAGGGTTGGCCCGAGCAGTACTTC
D gene: -; J gene: TRBJ2-7; clone size: many; V gene: TRBV5-6; CDR3 protein: CASSLAIRGVGDEQYF; CDR3 DNA: TGTGCCAGCAGCTTGGCAATTAGGGGCGTCGGGGACGAGCAGTACTTC
D gene: -; J gene: TRBJ1-3; clone size: many; V gene: TRBV28; CDR3 protein: CASSLTRESGNTIYF; CDR3 DNA: TGTGCCAGCAGTTTGACTAGGGAGTCTGGAAACACCATATATTTT
D gene: TRBD2; J gene: TRBJ2-5; clone size: -; V gene: TRBV4-1; CDR3 protein: CANSPGGSPGVAPPSF; CDR3 DNA: TGCGCCAACAGCCCCGGGGGGAGCCCGGGGGTGGCGCCCCCGTCCTTC